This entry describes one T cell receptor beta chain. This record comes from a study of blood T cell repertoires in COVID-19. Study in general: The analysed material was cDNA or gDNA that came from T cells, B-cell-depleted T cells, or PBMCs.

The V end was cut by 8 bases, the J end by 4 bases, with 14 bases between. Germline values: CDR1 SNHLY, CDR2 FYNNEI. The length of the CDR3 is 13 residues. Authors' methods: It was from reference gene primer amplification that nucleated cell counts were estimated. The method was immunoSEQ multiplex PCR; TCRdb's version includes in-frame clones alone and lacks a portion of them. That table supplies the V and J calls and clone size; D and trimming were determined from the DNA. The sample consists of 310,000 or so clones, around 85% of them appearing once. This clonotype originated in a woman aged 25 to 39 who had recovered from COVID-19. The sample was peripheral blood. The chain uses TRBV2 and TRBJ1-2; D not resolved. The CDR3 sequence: CASLGEGGYGYTF. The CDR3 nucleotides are TGTGCCAGCTTAGGAGAGGGAGGCTATGGCTACACCTTC. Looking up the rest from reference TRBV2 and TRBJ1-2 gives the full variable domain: EPEVTQTPSHQVTQMGQEVILRCVPISNHLYFYWYRQILGQKVEFLVSFYNNEISEKSEIFDDQFSVERPDGSNFTLKIRSTKLEDSAMYFCASLGEGGYGYTFGSGTRLTVV.